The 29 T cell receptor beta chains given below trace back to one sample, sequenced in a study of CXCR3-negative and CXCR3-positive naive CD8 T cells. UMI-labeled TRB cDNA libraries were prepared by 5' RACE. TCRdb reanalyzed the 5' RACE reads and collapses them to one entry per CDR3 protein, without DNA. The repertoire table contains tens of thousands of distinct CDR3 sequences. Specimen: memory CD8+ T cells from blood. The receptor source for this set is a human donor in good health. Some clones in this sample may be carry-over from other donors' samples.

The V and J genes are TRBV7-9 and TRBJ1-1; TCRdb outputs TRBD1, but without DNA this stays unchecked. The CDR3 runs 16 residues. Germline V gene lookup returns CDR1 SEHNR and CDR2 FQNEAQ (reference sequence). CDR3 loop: CASSVLYRDGVTEAFF.

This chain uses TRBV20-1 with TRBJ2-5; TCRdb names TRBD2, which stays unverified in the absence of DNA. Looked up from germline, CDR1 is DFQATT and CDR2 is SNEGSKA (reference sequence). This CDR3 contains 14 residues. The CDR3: CSARDPGGFLAQYF.

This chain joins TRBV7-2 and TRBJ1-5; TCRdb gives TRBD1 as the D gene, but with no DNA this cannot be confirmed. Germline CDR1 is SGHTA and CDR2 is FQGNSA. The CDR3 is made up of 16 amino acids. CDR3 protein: CASSLHDRGSNQPQHF.

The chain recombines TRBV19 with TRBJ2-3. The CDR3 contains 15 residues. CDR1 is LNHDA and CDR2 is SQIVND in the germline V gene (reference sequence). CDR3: CASSPQEYPTDTQYF.

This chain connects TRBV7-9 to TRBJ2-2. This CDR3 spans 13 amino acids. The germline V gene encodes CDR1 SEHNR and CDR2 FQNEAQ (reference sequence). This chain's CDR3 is CATMTVNTGELFF.

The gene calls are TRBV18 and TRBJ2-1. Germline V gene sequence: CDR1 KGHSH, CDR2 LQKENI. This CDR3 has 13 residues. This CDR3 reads CASSPGQDNEQFF.

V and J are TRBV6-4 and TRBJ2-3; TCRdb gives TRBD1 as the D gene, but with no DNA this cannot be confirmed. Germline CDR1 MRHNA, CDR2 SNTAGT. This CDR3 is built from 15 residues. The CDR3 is CASSDRAGSTDTQYF.

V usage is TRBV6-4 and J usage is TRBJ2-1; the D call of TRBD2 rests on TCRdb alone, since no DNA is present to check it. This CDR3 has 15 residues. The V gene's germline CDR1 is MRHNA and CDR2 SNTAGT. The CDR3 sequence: CASSDSSGGAVEQFF.

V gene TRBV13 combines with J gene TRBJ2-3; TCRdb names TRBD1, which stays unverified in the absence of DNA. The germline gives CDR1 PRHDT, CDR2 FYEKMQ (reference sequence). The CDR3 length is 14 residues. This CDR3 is CASSLFRVPDTQYF.

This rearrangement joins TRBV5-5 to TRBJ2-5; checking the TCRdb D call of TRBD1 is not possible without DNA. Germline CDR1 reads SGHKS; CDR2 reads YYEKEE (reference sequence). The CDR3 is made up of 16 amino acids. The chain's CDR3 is CASSWTGTPYQETQYF.

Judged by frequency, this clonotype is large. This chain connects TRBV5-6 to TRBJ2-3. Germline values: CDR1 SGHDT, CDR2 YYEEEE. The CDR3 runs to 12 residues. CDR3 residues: CASTQTEDTQYF.

The CDR3: CSARDPGTDIYGYTF. The chain employs TRBV20-1 and TRBJ1-2; TCRdb calls TRBD1, which cannot be checked without DNA. The CDR3 consists of 15 residues. Germline CDR1 reads DFQATT; CDR2 reads SNEGSKA (reference sequence).

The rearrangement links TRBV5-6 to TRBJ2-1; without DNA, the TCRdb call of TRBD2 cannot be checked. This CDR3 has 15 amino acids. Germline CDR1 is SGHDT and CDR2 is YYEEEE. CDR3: CASSLLAGDANEQFF.

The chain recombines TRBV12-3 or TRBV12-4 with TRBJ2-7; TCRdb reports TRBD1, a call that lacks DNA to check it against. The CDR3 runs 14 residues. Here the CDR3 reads CASSFAGTAYEQYF.

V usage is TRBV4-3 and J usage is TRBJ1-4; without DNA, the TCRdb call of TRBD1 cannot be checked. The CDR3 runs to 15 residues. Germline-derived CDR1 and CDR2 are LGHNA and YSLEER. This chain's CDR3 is CASSQTTGGLEKLLF.

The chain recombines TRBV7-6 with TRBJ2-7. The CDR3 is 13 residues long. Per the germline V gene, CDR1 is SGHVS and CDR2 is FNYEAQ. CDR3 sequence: CASSLAEGYEQYF.

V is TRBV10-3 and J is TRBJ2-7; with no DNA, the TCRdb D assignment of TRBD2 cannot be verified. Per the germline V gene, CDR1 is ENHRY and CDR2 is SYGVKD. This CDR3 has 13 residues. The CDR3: CAIYSGGAYEQYF.

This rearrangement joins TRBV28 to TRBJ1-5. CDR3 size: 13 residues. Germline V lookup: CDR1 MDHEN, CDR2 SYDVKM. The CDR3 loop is CASSLISNQPQHF.

The CDR3: CSASGLAAYNEQFF. This chain connects TRBV20-1 to TRBJ2-1; TCRdb lists TRBD2, though no DNA is available to test this call. Per germline, CDR1 DFQATT and CDR2 SNEGSKA (reference sequence). CDR3 length equals 14 residues.

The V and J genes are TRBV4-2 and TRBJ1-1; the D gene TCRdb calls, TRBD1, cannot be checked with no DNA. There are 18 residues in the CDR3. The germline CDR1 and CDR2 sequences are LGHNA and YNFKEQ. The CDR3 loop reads CASSQDGSLTGMSTEAFF.

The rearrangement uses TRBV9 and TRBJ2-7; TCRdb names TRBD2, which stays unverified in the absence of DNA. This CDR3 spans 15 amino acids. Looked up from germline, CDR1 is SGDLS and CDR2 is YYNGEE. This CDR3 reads CASSTRDFPTYEQYF.

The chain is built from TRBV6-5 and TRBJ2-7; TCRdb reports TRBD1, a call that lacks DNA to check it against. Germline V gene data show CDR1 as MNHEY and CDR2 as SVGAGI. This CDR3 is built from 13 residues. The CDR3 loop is CASSYGTDYEQYF.

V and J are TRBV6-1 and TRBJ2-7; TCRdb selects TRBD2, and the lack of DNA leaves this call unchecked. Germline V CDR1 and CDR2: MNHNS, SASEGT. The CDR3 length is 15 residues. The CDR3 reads CASSGTSGSSYEQYF.

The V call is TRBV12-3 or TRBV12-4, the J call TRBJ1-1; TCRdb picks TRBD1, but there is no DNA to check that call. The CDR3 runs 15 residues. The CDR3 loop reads CASRTLGGPNTEAFF.

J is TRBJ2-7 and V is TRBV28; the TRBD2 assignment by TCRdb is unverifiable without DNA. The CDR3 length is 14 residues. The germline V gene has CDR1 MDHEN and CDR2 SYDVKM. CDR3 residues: CASSSSGGPGEQYF.

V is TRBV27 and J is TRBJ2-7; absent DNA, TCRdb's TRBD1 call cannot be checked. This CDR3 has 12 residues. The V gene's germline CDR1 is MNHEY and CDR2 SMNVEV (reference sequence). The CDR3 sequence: CASSLLRGEQYF.

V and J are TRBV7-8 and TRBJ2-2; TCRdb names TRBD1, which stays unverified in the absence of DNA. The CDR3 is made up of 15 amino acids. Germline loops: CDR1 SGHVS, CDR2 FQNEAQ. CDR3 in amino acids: CASSGEGVNTGELFF.

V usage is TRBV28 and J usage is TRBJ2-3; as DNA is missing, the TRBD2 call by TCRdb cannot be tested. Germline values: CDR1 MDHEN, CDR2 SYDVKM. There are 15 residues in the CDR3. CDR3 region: CASLLAGGYTDTQYF. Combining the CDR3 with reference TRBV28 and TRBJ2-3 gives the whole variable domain DVKVTQSSRYLVKRTGEKVFLECVQDMDHENMFWYRQDPGLGLRLIYFSYDVKMKEKGDIPEGYSVSREKKERFSLILESASTNQTSMYLCASLLAGGYTDTQYFGPGTRLTVL.

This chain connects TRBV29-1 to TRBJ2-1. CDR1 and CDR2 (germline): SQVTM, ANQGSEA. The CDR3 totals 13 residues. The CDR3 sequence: CSPTGGSYNEQFF.